A selection of T cell receptor beta chains follows, all from one sample in a study of regulatory T cells in long-lasting Graves disease. TCRdb ran MiXCR on the multiplex PCR reads and lists one entry per CDR3 protein. The sample has about 500,000 distinct CDR3 sequences; around 12% are singletons. These sequences were also reported in another study, on T cells in Graves' hyperthyroidism and ophthalmopathy.

The starting material was peripheral blood mononuclear cells (PBMCs), obtained at new diagnosis, from a patient treated with antithyroid drugs. The receptors stem from a woman between 25 and 40 years old with Graves disease. CDR3s include the opening cysteine and the closing phenylalanine or tryptophan. A D gene is named only where the DNA matches it firmly. A clone size is listed for some rows: how often the clone was seen (once, few, many), or a class if it is expanded.

d_call: .
v_call: TRBV4-3
clone_size: few
cdr3_length: 14
j_call: TRBJ1-4
cdr3_nt: TGCGCCAGCAGCCAAGCCGGGGGCGGCGAAAAACTGTTTTTT
cdr3_aa: CASSQAGGGEKLFF

d_call: TRBD1
v_call: TRBV9
clone_size: few
cdr3_length: 18
j_call: TRBJ1-2
cdr3_nt: TGTGCCAGCAGCGCCCATCTATCTACGGGACAGGAAAACTATGGCTACACCTTC
cdr3_aa: CASSAHLSTGQENYGYTF

d_call: .
v_call: TRBV9
clone_size: .
cdr3_length: 14
j_call: TRBJ2-7
cdr3_nt: TGTGCCAGCAGCGTAACCCCGACTAGTTCCGAGCAGTACTTC
cdr3_aa: CASSVTPTSSEQYF

d_call: .
v_call: TRBV6-1
clone_size: many
cdr3_length: 16
j_call: TRBJ2-6
cdr3_nt: TGTGCCAGCAGTGAAGCGGGGGTGTTTGGGGCCAACGTCCTGACTTTC
cdr3_aa: CASSEAGVFGANVLTF

d_call: .
v_call: TRBV28
clone_size: many
cdr3_length: 12
j_call: TRBJ2-7
cdr3_nt: TGTGCCAGCGTAGGGAGAACCTACGAGCAGTACTTC
cdr3_aa: CASVGRTYEQYF

d_call: TRBD2
v_call: TRBV6-5
clone_size: .
cdr3_length: 14
j_call: TRBJ2-1
cdr3_nt: TGTGCCAGCGGTTCCACTAGCGGCTACAATGAGCAGTTCTTC
cdr3_aa: CASGSTSGYNEQFF

d_call: .
v_call: TRBV20-1
clone_size: few
cdr3_length: 13
j_call: TRBJ2-2
cdr3_nt: TGCAGTGCTAGAGACGGGCGGGTCGGGGAGCTGTTTTTT
cdr3_aa: CSARDGRVGELFF

d_call: TRBD1
v_call: TRBV7-9
clone_size: .
cdr3_length: 16
j_call: TRBJ1-1
cdr3_nt: TGTGCCAGCAGCTTGGCCTCCGGGACAGGAGGAACTGAAGCTTTCTTT
cdr3_aa: CASSLASGTGGTEAFF

d_call: TRBD2
v_call: TRBV27
clone_size: many
cdr3_length: 15
j_call: TRBJ2-1
cdr3_nt: TGTGCCAGCAGTTTAACCCTAGCGGGCTACAATGAGCAGTTCTTC
cdr3_aa: CASSLTLAGYNEQFF

d_call: .
v_call: TRBV4-2
clone_size: many
cdr3_length: 15
j_call: TRBJ2-3
cdr3_nt: TGTGCCAGCAGCCAAGTAGAGGCACAGGCAGATACGCAGTATTTT
cdr3_aa: CASSQVEAQADTQYF

d_call: TRBD2
v_call: TRBV6-1
clone_size: .
cdr3_length: 15
j_call: TRBJ2-1
cdr3_nt: TGTGCCAGCAGTTACGGGGTAGCGGGAGTTTATGAGCAGTTCTTC
cdr3_aa: CASSYGVAGVYEQFF

d_call: .
v_call: TRBV24-1
clone_size: few
cdr3_length: 12
j_call: TRBJ2-1
cdr3_nt: TGTGCCACCAGTGATGGTTACGATGAGCAGTTCTTC
cdr3_aa: CATSDGYDEQFF

d_call: .
v_call: TRBV19
clone_size: few
cdr3_length: 16
j_call: TRBJ1-5
cdr3_nt: TGTGCCAGTAGTATTGGTCCGGGCTATAGCAATCAGCCCCAGCATTTT
cdr3_aa: CASSIGPGYSNQPQHF

d_call: .
v_call: TRBV12-3/TRBV12-4
clone_size: few
cdr3_length: 15
j_call: TRBJ1-3
cdr3_nt: TGTGCCAGCAGTTTAGGGGCCGCAGGTGGAAACACCATATATTTT
cdr3_aa: CASSLGAAGGNTIYF

d_call: TRBD1
v_call: TRBV12-3/TRBV12-4
clone_size: .
cdr3_length: 14
j_call: TRBJ1-3
cdr3_nt: TGTGCCAGCAGGCCGACAGGGGGGGGAAACACCATATATTTT
cdr3_aa: CASRPTGGGNTIYF

d_call: .
v_call: TRBV25-1
clone_size: few
cdr3_length: 16
j_call: TRBJ2-1
cdr3_nt: TGTGCCAGCAGTGAATTGCTGTTGGGAGATACGGATGAGCAGTTCTTC
cdr3_aa: CASSELLLGDTDEQFF

d_call: .
v_call: TRBV11-2
clone_size: many
cdr3_length: 15
j_call: TRBJ1-1
cdr3_nt: TGTGCCAGCAGCCCCTGGGACGGGAGGAACACTGAAGCTTTCTTT
cdr3_aa: CASSPWDGRNTEAFF